This TCR beta chain was identified in a study of CD8 T cells in ankylosing spondylitis. TCRdb ran MiXCR on the 5' RACE reads and lists one entry per CDR3 protein. The sample includes a few hundred thousand distinct CDR3 sequences, approximately 20% of them seen just once. The CDR3 runs to 14 residues. Deletions cut 5 bases from V and 2 bases from J, with 9 bases between. Germline V gene data show CDR1 as SGHTA and CDR2 as FQGNSA. Study observations and caveats: Seemingly characteristic of ankylosing spondylitis blood was a TCR beta motif consisting of about 8 highly homologous variants.

Only a few counts were recorded for this clonotype. Its antigen remains unknown. The sequenced sample was blood, either unsorted or a sorted T cell fraction (not recorded which). The chain is built from TRBV7-2 and TRBJ2-2, with D perhaps matching TRBD1 (6 bases). This clonotype originated in a male donor with ankylosing spondylitis. The CDR3 region is CASSIGGNTGELFF. The DNA of the CDR3 is TGTGCCAGCAGCATAGGGGGAAACACCGGGGAGCTGTTTTTT.